The sequence of this T cell receptor (beta chain) was determined in a study of regulatory T cells in long-lasting Graves disease. Study outcomes and limitations: Sharing of public clonotypes was greater in persistent patients (over 2,500) than in new patients (around 880).

Library construction for TCR beta used iRepertoire HTBI primers and Arm-PCR of CDR3 regions. MiXCR was run by TCRdb on the multiplex PCR reads, yielding one entry per CDR3 protein. The repertoire holds about 470,000 distinct CDR3 sequences, with roughly 20% as singletons. This clonotype was counted a few times. The target antigen is unknown. Specified time point: persistent/refractory GD, antithyroid drugs over 5 years with positive TRAb. Following extraction of RNA from PBMCs, that RNA was used to make the TCR library. The specimen was peripheral blood mononuclear cells (PBMCs), collected when the disease was refractory, from a patient treated with antithyroid drugs. This receptor was obtained from a female donor with Graves disease.

CDR3 amino acids: CSARGDRGQEWSNQPQHF. The DNA for the CDR3 is TGCAGTGCTAGGGGGGACAGGGGGCAAGAGTGGAGCAATCAGCCCCAGCATTTT. This chain connects TRBV20-1 to TRBJ1-5; 12 bases are shared with TRBD1. This CDR3 comprises 18 residues. Germline V lookup: CDR1 DFQATT, CDR2 SNEGSKA (reference sequence). V was clipped by 3 bases and J by 1 base; unmatched bases: 10.